The T cell receptor beta chain under discussion was sequenced for a study of T cell repertoires in cytomegalovirus infection. On this clonotype: Antigen specificity is unknown.

CDR3 length: 16 amino acids. Trimming took 5 bases from V and 8 from J, leaving 22 bases between them. One entry per CDR3 protein results from TCRdb running MiXCR on the reads. Of 75,000 to 100,000 distinct CDR3 sequences listed, 25% to 30% are singletons. This chain connects TRBV12-3 or TRBV12-4 to TRBJ2-1, with D perhaps assigned TRBD1 or TRBD2 (5 bases each). The sequencing used CD8+ T cells from cultured PBMCs, collected from culture after CMV antigen stimulation. This TCR was recovered from a human donor in good health (CMV status not recorded). Some clones in this sample may be carry-over from other donors' samples. CDR3 sequence: CASSPSQGYEGDEQFF. CDR3 nucleotide sequence: TGTGCCAGCAGTCCTAGCCAGGGTTATGAAGGCGATGAGCAGTTCTTC.